This is a list of T cell receptor beta chains from one sample in a study of blood T cells in healthy people across ages. One entry per CDR3 protein, called by TCRdb with MiXCR from the 5' RACE reads. The table lists 850,000 to 1,100,000 distinct CDR3 sequences, approximately 38% of them singletons. The sequencing input was blood. Receptors were obtained from a man aged 18 to 29 in good health. Each CDR3 is given with its conserved first and last residue. A D gene is named only where the DNA matches it firmly. Clone sizes are given selectively: once, few, many, or a class where the clone is expanded.

V: TRBV12-3/TRBV12-4
J: TRBJ2-2
size: -
D: -
DNA: TGTGCCAGCCGAGTCAGCACAGGGAACACCGGGGAGCTGTTTTTT
CDR3: CASRVSTGNTGELFF

V: TRBV7-2
J: TRBJ2-5
size: -
D: -
DNA: TGTGCCAGCAGCCGAAGGAAACAAGAGACCCAGTACTTC
CDR3: CASSRRKQETQYF

V: TRBV20-1
J: TRBJ1-6
size: -
D: TRBD1
DNA: TGCAGTGCTCCCGACAGGGTATCAATTTCACCCCTCCACTTT
CDR3: CSAPDRVSISPLHF

V: TRBV21-1
J: TRBJ1-5
size: -
D: -
DNA: TGTGCCAGCAGCCTGGATGCGGGCGGGAGCCCCTATAGCAATCAGCCCCAGCATTTT
CDR3: CASSLDAGGSPYSNQPQHF

V: TRBV12-3/TRBV12-4
J: TRBJ2-2
size: -
D: TRBD1
DNA: TGTGCCAGCAGCTTAACAGGGGAGAACACCGGGGAGCTGTTTTTT
CDR3: CASSLTGENTGELFF

V: TRBV29-1
J: TRBJ1-2
size: -
D: -
DNA: TGCAACGTTAAAGGGCGCTCGGCCAATTGGTACACCTTC
CDR3: CNVKGRSANWYTF

V: TRBV28
J: TRBJ1-5
size: -
D: -
DNA: TGTGCCAGCAGTTTAGTAGGGGCTTACAATCAGCCCCAGCATTTT
CDR3: CASSLVGAYNQPQHF

V: TRBV4-2
J: TRBJ2-3
size: many
D: -
DNA: TGCGCCAGCAGCCAAGATTTACCGGCAGGCACAGATACGCAGTATTTT
CDR3: CASSQDLPAGTDTQYF

V: TRBV25-1
J: TRBJ1-2
size: -
D: -
DNA: TGTGCCAGCAGTGAGTCGGGGGGCTCTGGGGATGGCTACACCTTC
CDR3: CASSESGGSGDGYTF

V: TRBV20-1
J: TRBJ2-3
size: -
D: -
DNA: TGCAGTGCTGCAAGGGCTAGCCGCACAGATACGCAGTATTTT
CDR3: CSAARASRTDTQYF

V: TRBV5-1
J: TRBJ2-3
size: few
D: TRBD1
DNA: TGCGCCAGCAGCTTGCTCACCGGGACAGACACAGATACGCAGTATTTT
CDR3: CASSLLTGTDTDTQYF

V: TRBV12-3/TRBV12-4
J: TRBJ1-4
size: -
D: -
DNA: TGTGCCAGCAGCCCGGGGCGGAAGGATGAAAAACTGTTTTTT
CDR3: CASSPGRKDEKLFF

V: TRBV30
J: TRBJ1-1
size: few
D: -
DNA: TGTGCCTGGAGTGCGACAGGCGGAAGGACTGAAGCTTTCTTT
CDR3: CAWSATGGRTEAFF

V: TRBV27
J: TRBJ1-2
size: -
D: -
DNA: TGTGCCAGCAGTGTACGCGGGAGGGGGTCTGGCTACACCTTC
CDR3: CASSVRGRGSGYTF

V: TRBV13
J: TRBJ1-2
size: -
D: TRBD1
DNA: TGTGCCAGCAGCTTAGGACAGGGGATGGATGGCTACACCTTC
CDR3: CASSLGQGMDGYTF

V: TRBV12-3/TRBV12-4
J: TRBJ1-2
size: -
D: -
DNA: TGTGCCAGCAGGTTCGGGGGGAACGGCTACACCTTC
CDR3: CASRFGGNGYTF

V: TRBV21-1
J: TRBJ2-4
size: -
D: -
DNA: TGTGCCGGCAGCAAAGTGACCTCGGAGGGCCAGGGGAACATTCAGTACTTC
CDR3: CAGSKVTSEGQGNIQYF

V: TRBV28
J: TRBJ1-5
size: -
D: -
DNA: TGTGCCAGCAGTTTCGGTAGGGAGAATCAGCCCCAGCATTTT
CDR3: CASSFGRENQPQHF

V: TRBV9
J: TRBJ1-6
size: -
D: -
DNA: TGTGCCAGCAGCGCCAAAGAAAAGAATTCACCCCTCCACTTT
CDR3: CASSAKEKNSPLHF

V: TRBV27
J: TRBJ1-5
size: many
D: -
DNA: TGTGCCAGCAGCCGAGCGAATCAGCCCCAGCATTTT
CDR3: CASSRANQPQHF

V: TRBV2
J: TRBJ2-2
size: -
D: -
DNA: TGTGCCAGCAAGGGAGATACATTGAACACCGGGGAGCTGTTTTTT
CDR3: CASKGDTLNTGELFF

V: TRBV7-2
J: TRBJ1-1
size: -
D: -
DNA: TGTGCCAGCAGCTACTCTACAGGGATCACTGAAGCTTTCTTT
CDR3: CASSYSTGITEAFF

V: TRBV20-1
J: TRBJ1-1
size: -
D: -
DNA: TGCAGTGCTAGAGCTCCGACCGGACTGGGCACTGAAGCTTTCTTT
CDR3: CSARAPTGLGTEAFF

V: TRBV18
J: TRBJ1-1
size: few
D: -
DNA: TGTGCCAGCTCACCCACACCGGACAGACGAACTGAAGCTTTCTTT
CDR3: CASSPTPDRRTEAFF

V: TRBV7-9
J: TRBJ2-7
size: few
D: -
DNA: TGTGCCAGCAGCTTACCCGCAGACGAGCAGTACTTC
CDR3: CASSLPADEQYF

V: TRBV12-3/TRBV12-4
J: TRBJ1-2
size: once
D: -
DNA: TGTGCCAGCAGTTCGAACGGGATATCCGATGGCTACACCTTC
CDR3: CASSSNGISDGYTF

V: TRBV7-8
J: TRBJ1-4
size: -
D: -
DNA: TGTGCCAGCAGCTTAGATCAGGGGTGGGGAACTAATGAAAAACTGTTTTTT
CDR3: CASSLDQGWGTNEKLFF

V: TRBV6-5
J: TRBJ1-4
size: once
D: TRBD1
DNA: TGTGCCAGCAGTGCGACGGGACAGGGCTCGGAAAAACTGTTTTTT
CDR3: CASSATGQGSEKLFF

V: TRBV20-1
J: TRBJ2-5
size: -
D: TRBD2
DNA: TGCAGTGTTAGAGGATTAGCGGGGACCCAAGAGACCCAGTACTTC
CDR3: CSVRGLAGTQETQYF

V: TRBV9
J: TRBJ2-3
size: few
D: TRBD2
DNA: TGTGCCAGCACCCAAAGGGCTAGCGGGCAGGGAGATACGCAGTATTTT
CDR3: CASTQRASGQGDTQYF

V: TRBV7-2
J: TRBJ1-5
size: -
D: -
DNA: TGTGCCAGCAGCTTAGCCGGAATAGGCAATCAGCCCCAGCATTTT
CDR3: CASSLAGIGNQPQHF

V: TRBV4-3
J: TRBJ1-2
size: -
D: -
DNA: TGCGCCAGCAGCCAAGATGGCTCCGGGACTGCCTCAAGGACCACCTTC
CDR3: CASSQDGSGTASRTTF

V: TRBV20-1
J: TRBJ1-1
size: -
D: -
DNA: TGCAGTGCTACAGGACCGGGGAACACTGAAGCTTTCTTT
CDR3: CSATGPGNTEAFF

V: TRBV20-1
J: TRBJ2-1
size: -
D: TRBD1
DNA: TGCAGTGCCCCCGTACAGGGGGCCTACAATGAGCAGTTCTTC
CDR3: CSAPVQGAYNEQFF

V: TRBV6-6
J: TRBJ1-4
size: -
D: -
DNA: TGTGCCAGCAGTTACCGGGGGGGAGATGAAAAACTGTTTTTT
CDR3: CASSYRGGDEKLFF

V: TRBV28
J: TRBJ2-5
size: -
D: -
DNA: TGTGCCACCATAACCGGGACGCCGTTTGGAAAGACCCAGTACTTC
CDR3: CATITGTPFGKTQYF

V: TRBV9
J: TRBJ2-5
size: -
D: TRBD1
DNA: TGTGCCAGCAGCGTAGTTGACAGGGCGTGGGAGACCCAGTACTTC
CDR3: CASSVVDRAWETQYF

V: TRBV6-5
J: TRBJ1-1
size: -
D: -
DNA: TGTGCCAGCAGCCAGCGAAGGGATGTGGGCACTGAAGCTTTCTTT
CDR3: CASSQRRDVGTEAFF

V: TRBV12-3/TRBV12-4
J: TRBJ1-5
size: many
D: TRBD1
DNA: TGTGCCAGCAGCCTGGACAGGGGCAATCAGCCCCAGCATTTT
CDR3: CASSLDRGNQPQHF

V: TRBV4-3
J: TRBJ2-5
size: few
D: TRBD2
DNA: TGCGCCAGCAGCCAAGATCACTCGGGACTAGGGGGGGAGACCCAGTACTTC
CDR3: CASSQDHSGLGGETQYF

V: TRBV10-3
J: TRBJ1-4
size: -
D: TRBD1
DNA: TGTGCCATCAGTGATTCGGGACAGGGCGATGAAAAACTGTTTTTT
CDR3: CAISDSGQGDEKLFF

V: TRBV5-1
J: TRBJ2-3
size: -
D: -
DNA: TGCGCCAGCAGCTTGGAGGGGGAGTTGGGCACAGATACGCAGTATTTT
CDR3: CASSLEGELGTDTQYF

V: TRBV19
J: TRBJ1-2
size: -
D: -
DNA: TGTGCCAGTAGTCAAGGACGGAACTACACCTTC
CDR3: CASSQGRNYTF

V: TRBV4-1
J: TRBJ1-1
size: -
D: -
DNA: TGCGCCAGCAGCCAAAGTCGGAGGAAAGGGAACACTGAAGCTTTCTTT
CDR3: CASSQSRRKGNTEAFF

V: TRBV27
J: TRBJ2-1
size: many
D: TRBD2
DNA: TGTGCCAGCAGACCCGGGACTAGCGGGGCGTTCTATGAGCAGTTCTTC
CDR3: CASRPGTSGAFYEQFF

V: TRBV30
J: TRBJ2-5
size: few
D: -
DNA: TGTGCCTGGAGTGTAGGTAGCAATGAGCAGTACTTC
CDR3: CAWSVGSNEQYF

V: TRBV7-9
J: TRBJ1-6
size: -
D: TRBD1
DNA: TGTGCCAGTCGTTCCACAGGGGAGAATTCACCCCTCCACTTT
CDR3: CASRSTGENSPLHF

V: TRBV29-1
J: TRBJ2-7
size: few
D: -
DNA: TGCAGCGTTGAGGAACAAAACCCCCACGAGCAGTACTTC
CDR3: CSVEEQNPHEQYF

V: TRBV27
J: TRBJ2-5
size: -
D: -
DNA: TGTGCCAGCAGTTTGGATATCCGATTCAATGAGCAGTACTTC
CDR3: CASSLDIRFNEQYF

V: TRBV12-3/TRBV12-4
J: TRBJ2-7
size: few
D: -
DNA: TGTGCCAGCAGTTCGGCTGGGGCCGAGCAGTACTTC
CDR3: CASSSAGAEQYF